This paragraph reports one T cell receptor beta chain. These data originate in a study of patients and donors after allogeneic stem cell transplantation. TCRdb recomputed calls from the RT-PCR reads with MiXCR, one row per CDR3 protein. Of about 88,000 distinct CDR3 sequences listed, 48% are singletons. Germline CDR1 SGHTA, CDR2 FQGNSA. The CDR3 runs to 13 residues. Trimming stripped 1 base from V and 11 bases from J, with 9 bases between. This sequence originates from a human donor who was either an allogeneic HSCT recipient or a stem cell or donor lymphocyte infusion donor (not recorded which). It is not recorded whose cells these are; they may come from a transplant donor. This chain links TRBV7-2 with TRBJ1-6; D is possibly TRBD1 (6 bases). Sequences were obtained from blood, either unsorted or a sorted T cell fraction (not recorded which). The CDR3 loop is CASSLGGGAPLHF. CDR3 sequence (DNA): TGTGCCAGCAGCTTAGGAGGGGGAGCACCCCTCCACTTT.